This T cell receptor beta chain was captured by sequencing in a study of cytomegalovirus exposure and HLA in healthy donors. The CDR3 consists of 15 residues. Germline lookup yields CDR1 SGHRS and CDR2 YFSETQ. The ends were cut back, 0 bases at V and 3 bases at J, with 13 bases in the middle. About this clone: No antigen is known for it.

The study's findings and limits: The productive fraction for most TCR beta V segments was about 90% or about 30% in an earlier analysis. According to reports, the classifier identified cytomegalovirus status with high specificity and sensitivity. TCR beta sequences reportedly predicted most subjects' HLA-A and HLA-B alleles accurately.

Primers included in the PCR were 60 Vbeta and 13 Jbeta primers. This table comes from immunoSEQ multiplex PCR, and its TCRdb copy is limited to in-frame clones, with some not included. The sample includes tens of thousands of clones, around 68% of them seen just once. Participants comprised healthy donors of bone marrow. The sequence derives from a middle-aged man in good health and CMV-seropositive. Sample: PBMCs. This chain joins TRBV5-1 and TRBJ2-7; maybe TRBD2 (7 bases). CDR3 sequence reads: CASSLEGGDVYEQYF. In DNA form, the CDR3 reads TGCGCCAGCAGCTTGGAGGGGGGGGACGTCTACGAGCAGTACTTC. Filled out from reference TRBV5-1 and TRBJ2-7, the complete variable domain reads KAGVTQTPRYLIKTRGQQVTLSCSPISGHRSVSWYQQTPGQGLQFLFEYFSETQRNKGNFPGRFSGRQFSNSRSEMNVSTLELGDSALYLCASSLEGGDVYEQYFGPGTRLTVT.